Listed below are T cell receptor beta chains from one sample, sequenced in a study of cytomegalovirus exposure and HLA in healthy donors. The protocol was immunoSEQ multiplex PCR, while the TCRdb copy is restricted to in-frame clones and leaves out a portion. The repertoire includes roughly 120,000 clones, over 65% of them detected once, and around 2.7% sits in the top ten. The specimen was PBMCs. The source of these receptors is a woman aged 35 to 49 in good health and CMV-seropositive. Each CDR3 is given with its conserved first and last residue. The D gene is left open where the match is weak. Rows give clone size only sometimes, using once, few, many, or a class for an expanded clone.

TRBJ2-3 TRBD2 . TRBV4-3 17 CASSQVGTSGGTDTQYF TGCGCCAGCAGCCAAGTGGGTACTAGCGGGGGCACAGATACGCAGTATTTT
TRBJ2-3 . . TRBV27 15 CASSLRGDRSDTQYF TGTGCCAGCAGCCTAAGGGGGGACAGATCAGATACGCAGTATTTT
TRBJ2-5 TRBD2 . TRBV19 17 CASSSVLERGGLETQYF TGTGCCAGTAGTAGTGTCCTCGAGCGGGGGGGCTTAGAGACCCAGTACTTC
TRBJ1-2 TRBD1 few TRBV5-1 16 CASRSSGTGGHYGYTF TGCGCCAGCAGGTCCTCCGGGACAGGGGGCCACTATGGCTACACCTTC
TRBJ1-1 . . TRBV7-9 15 CASSHAGVGATEAFF TGTGCCAGCAGCCACGCAGGGGTTGGGGCCACTGAAGCTTTCTTT
TRBJ1-2 TRBD1 once TRBV27 14 CASSPRTNRGGYTF TGTGCCAGCAGTCCTCGGACGAACAGGGGGGGCTACACCTTC
TRBJ2-7 TRBD1 . TRBV27 14 CASSLGTGAYEQYF TGTGCCAGCAGTTTAGGGACAGGGGCCTACGAGCAGTACTTC
TRBJ1-1 . . TRBV10-1 13 CASSVGGRAEAFF TGCGCCAGCAGTGTTGGCGGGCGGGCTGAAGCTTTCTTT
TRBJ2-7 . . TRBV5-6 12 CASSLLTYEQYF TGTGCCAGCAGCCTCCTCACCTACGAGCAGTACTTC
TRBJ2-3 TRBD2 . TRBV19 15 CASRRLAGGQDTQYF TGTGCCAGTAGGCGACTAGCGGGGGGGCAAGATACGCAGTATTTT
TRBJ1-2 TRBD1 . TRBV27 15 CASSPPGQSNYGYTF TGTGCCAGCAGTCCCCCGGGACAGTCCAACTATGGCTACACCTTC
TRBJ2-1 TRBD2 . TRBV5-1 15 CASSLSPGGINEQFF TGCGCCAGCAGCTTGAGCCCGGGGGGAATAAATGAGCAGTTCTTC
TRBJ2-1 . few TRBV7-2 13 CASSLASDNEQFF TGTGCCAGCAGCTTAGCATCGGACAATGAGCAGTTCTTC
TRBJ2-3 TRBD2 . TRBV10-1 15 CASSDLSGGTDTQYF TGCGCCAGCAGTGATCTTAGCGGGGGCACAGATACGCAGTATTTT
TRBJ1-4 TRBD1 few TRBV2 15 CASTPQGQVNEKLFF TGTGCCAGCACCCCGCAGGGACAGGTGAATGAAAAACTGTTTTTT
TRBJ2-4 TRBD1 . TRBV27 11 CATNRGNIQYF TGTGCCACCAACAGGGGAAACATTCAGTACTTC
TRBJ1-1 . . TRBV7-6 12 CASSRTGTEAFF TGTGCCAGCAGCAGAACCGGGACTGAAGCTTTCTTT
TRBJ1-1 . few TRBV6-5 14 CASSYYSSNTEAFF TGTGCCAGCAGTTACTACTCATCCAACACTGAAGCTTTCTTT
TRBJ1-2 TRBD1 . TRBV4-1 14 CASSQDNRGRGYTF TGCGCCAGCAGCCAAGATAACAGGGGCCGTGGCTACACCTTC
TRBJ2-7 TRBD1 . TRBV5-1 14 CASRWGDRGEEQYF TGCGCCAGCAGATGGGGGGACAGGGGGGAAGAGCAGTACTTC
TRBJ1-1 . . TRBV12-5 13 CASGLSQNTEAFF TGTGCTAGTGGTTTGTCCCAGAACACTGAAGCTTTCTTT
TRBJ2-5 TRBD2 . TRBV5-4 15 CASSPSGGNSQTQYF TGTGCCAGCAGCCCTAGCGGGGGGAACAGTCAGACCCAGTACTTC
TRBJ1-1 TRBD1 once TRBV27 13 CASSLRGQFKAFF TGTGCCAGCAGTCTACGGGGACAGTTTAAAGCTTTCTTT
TRBJ2-2 . . TRBV19 13 CASSQGNTGELFF TGTGCCAGTAGTCAGGGGAACACCGGGGAGCTGTTTTTT
TRBJ2-2 . . TRBV27 18 CASSLSGGWRTRTGELFF TGTGCCAGCAGTTTATCTGGTGGATGGAGGACGAGAACCGGGGAGCTGTTTTTT
TRBJ2-5 TRBD1 . TRBV4-2 17 CASSQDMPAGGLETQYF TGTGCCAGCAGCCAAGATATGCCGGCAGGGGGATTGGAGACCCAGTACTTC
TRBJ2-5 TRBD1 . TRBV7-2 15 CASSSYRGTEETQYF TGTGCCAGCAGCTCCTACAGGGGTACTGAGGAGACCCAGTACTTC
TRBJ2-2 TRBD2 . TRBV7-9 17 CASSLPAGTSIIGELFF TGTGCCAGCAGCTTACCGGCCGGGACTAGCATAATAGGGGAGCTGTTTTTT
TRBJ1-2 TRBD1 . TRBV7-8 16 CASSLYRGLKYYGYTF TGTGCCAGCAGCTTATATAGGGGGCTGAAATACTATGGCTACACCTTC
TRBJ1-5 . . TRBV1 19 CTSSQEIILPGQTNQPQHF TGCACCAGCAGCCAAGAGATTATCCTCCCGGGACAGACAAATCAGCCCCAGCATTTT
TRBJ1-2 . . TRBV28 14 CASSLVGANYGYTF TGTGCCAGCAGTTTAGTAGGAGCTAACTATGGCTACACCTTC
TRBJ2-7 . . TRBV15 14 CATSRVGQGDEQYF TGTGCCACCAGCAGGGTAGGCCAGGGCGACGAGCAGTACTTC
TRBJ1-6 . once TRBV15 15 CATSRDGGGDSPLHF TGTGCCACCAGCAGAGATGGGGGGGGCGATTCACCCCTCCACTTT
TRBJ2-7 TRBD2 . TRBV9 15 CASSVEGTSTYEQYF TGTGCCAGCAGCGTAGAAGGGACTAGCACCTACGAGCAGTACTTC
TRBJ1-2 . once TRBV2 13 CASSDPQNYGYTF TGTGCCAGCAGTGACCCACAAAACTATGGCTACACCTTC
TRBJ2-7 . . TRBV5-6 16 CASSLAASGIGYEQYF TGTGCCAGCAGCTTGGCCGCTTCAGGGATTGGTTACGAGCAGTACTTC
TRBJ2-6 . . TRBV30 16 CAWSDPLGSGANVLTF TGTGCCTGGAGTGACCCCCTCGGTTCTGGGGCCAACGTCCTGACTTTC
TRBJ1-5 TRBD1 . TRBV7-9 16 CASSPAGTGSHQPQHF TGTGCCAGCAGCCCAGCCGGGACAGGGAGTCATCAGCCCCAGCATTTT
TRBJ1-2 TRBD1 . TRBV15 17 CATSRGPETGLDYGYTF TGTGCCACCAGCAGAGGCCCTGAGACAGGGTTAGACTATGGCTACACCTTC
TRBJ1-1 . . TRBV28 14 CASRAGYMNTEAFF TGTGCCAGCAGGGCAGGTTACATGAACACTGAAGCTTTCTTT
TRBJ1-1 . . TRBV19 14 CASSIGGKRVEAFF TGTGCCAGTAGTATAGGGGGAAAGCGGGTTGAAGCTTTCTTT
TRBJ2-7 TRBD1 . TRBV13 13 CASSGQGSYEQYF TGTGCCAGCAGCGGACAGGGGAGCTACGAGCAGTACTTC